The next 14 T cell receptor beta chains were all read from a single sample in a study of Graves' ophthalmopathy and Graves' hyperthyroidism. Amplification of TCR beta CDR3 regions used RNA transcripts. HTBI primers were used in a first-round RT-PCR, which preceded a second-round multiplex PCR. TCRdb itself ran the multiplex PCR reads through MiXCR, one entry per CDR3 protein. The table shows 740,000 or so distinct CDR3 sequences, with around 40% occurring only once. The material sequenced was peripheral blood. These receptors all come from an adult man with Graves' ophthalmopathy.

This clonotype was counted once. CDR3 coding DNA: TGTGCCAGCAGCCACGGGACAGGGGGTTCGAGGGGGGCCAACGTCCTGACTTTC. Translating gives CASSHGTGGSRGANVLTF. The V and J genes are TRBV11-3 and TRBJ2-6; 11 bases are shared with TRBD1. The ends lost 5 bases at V and 4 bases at J; junction bases unmatched: 10. Germline loops: CDR1 SGHNT, CDR2 YENEEA. The CDR3 is 18 residues long.

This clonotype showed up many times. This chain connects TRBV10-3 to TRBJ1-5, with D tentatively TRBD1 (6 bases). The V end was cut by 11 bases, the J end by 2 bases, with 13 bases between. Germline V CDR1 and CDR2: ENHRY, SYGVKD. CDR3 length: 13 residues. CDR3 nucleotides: TGTGCCGCCCAGACAGGCGGCAATCAGCCCCAGCATTTT. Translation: CAAQTGGNQPQHF.

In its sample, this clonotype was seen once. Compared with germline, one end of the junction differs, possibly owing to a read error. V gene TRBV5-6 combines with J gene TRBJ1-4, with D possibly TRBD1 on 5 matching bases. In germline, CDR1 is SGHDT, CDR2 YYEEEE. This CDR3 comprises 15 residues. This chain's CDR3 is CASSFFGQGREKLVF. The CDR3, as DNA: TGTGCCAGCAGCTTTTTCGGGCAGGGTCGTGAAAAACTGGTTTTT.

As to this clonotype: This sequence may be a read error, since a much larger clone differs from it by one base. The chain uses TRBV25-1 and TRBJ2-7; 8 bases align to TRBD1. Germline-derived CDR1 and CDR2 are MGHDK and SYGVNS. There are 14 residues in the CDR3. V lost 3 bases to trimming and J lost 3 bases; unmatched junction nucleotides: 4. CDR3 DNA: TGTGCCAGCAGTGACGGGACAGGTATCTACGAGCAGTACTTC. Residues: CASSDGTGIYEQYF.

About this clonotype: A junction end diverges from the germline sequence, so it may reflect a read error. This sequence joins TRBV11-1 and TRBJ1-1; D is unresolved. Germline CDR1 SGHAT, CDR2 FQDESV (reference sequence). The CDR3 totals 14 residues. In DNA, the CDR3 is TGTGCCAGCAGCTTAGAGGCGGTTAACACTGAAGCTTCCTTT. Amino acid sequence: CASSLEAVNTEASF.

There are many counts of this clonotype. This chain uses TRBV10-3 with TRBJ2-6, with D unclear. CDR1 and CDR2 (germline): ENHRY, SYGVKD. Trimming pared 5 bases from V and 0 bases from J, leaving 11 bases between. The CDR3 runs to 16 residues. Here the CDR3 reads CAISSDSASGANVLTF. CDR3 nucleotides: TGTGCCATCAGTTCAGACTCGGCCTCTGGGGCCAACGTCCTGACTTTC.

The CDR3 bases are TGCAGTGATACCCGGACAGGGGACGGTGAAGCTTTCTTT. It yields the protein CSDTRTGDGEAFF. V and J are TRBV20-1 and TRBJ1-1; 9 bases align to TRBD1. CDR3 size: 13 residues. The V gene end was trimmed by 7 bases and the J gene end by 7 bases; junction bases not matched to a gene: 10. Looked up from germline, CDR1 is DFQATT and CDR2 is SNEGSKA (reference sequence).

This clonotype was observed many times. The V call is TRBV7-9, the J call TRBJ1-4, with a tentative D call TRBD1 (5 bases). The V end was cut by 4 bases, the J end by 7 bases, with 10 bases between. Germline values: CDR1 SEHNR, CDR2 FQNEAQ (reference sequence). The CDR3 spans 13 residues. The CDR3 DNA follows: TGTGCCAGCAGCTCGTTGGGGGGTGAAAAACTGTTTTTT. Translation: CASSSLGGEKLFF.

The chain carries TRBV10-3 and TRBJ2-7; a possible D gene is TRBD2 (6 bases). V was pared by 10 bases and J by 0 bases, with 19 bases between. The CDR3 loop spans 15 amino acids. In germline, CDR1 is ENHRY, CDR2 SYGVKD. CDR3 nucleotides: TGTGCCAGCATGACTCCGGGACTTAGCTCCTACGAGCAGTACTTC. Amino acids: CASMTPGLSSYEQYF.

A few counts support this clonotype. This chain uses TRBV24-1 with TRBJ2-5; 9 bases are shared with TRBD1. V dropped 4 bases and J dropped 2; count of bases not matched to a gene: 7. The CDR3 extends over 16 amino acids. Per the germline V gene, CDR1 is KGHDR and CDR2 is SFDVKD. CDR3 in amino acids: CATSDPGQGVQETQYF. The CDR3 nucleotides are TGTGCCACCAGTGACCCGGGACAGGGTGTACAAGAGACCCAGTACTTC.

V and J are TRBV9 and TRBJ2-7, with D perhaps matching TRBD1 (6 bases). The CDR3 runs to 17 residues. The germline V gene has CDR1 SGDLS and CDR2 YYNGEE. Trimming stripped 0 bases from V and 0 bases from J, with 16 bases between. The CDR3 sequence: CASSVGWGQGGSYEQYF. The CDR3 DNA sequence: TGTGCCAGCAGCGTAGGTTGGGGTCAAGGGGGCTCCTACGAGCAGTACTTC.

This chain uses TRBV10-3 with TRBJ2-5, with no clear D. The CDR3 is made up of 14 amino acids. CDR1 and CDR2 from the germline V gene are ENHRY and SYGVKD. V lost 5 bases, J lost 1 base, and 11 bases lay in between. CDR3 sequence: CAISYSAPQETQYF. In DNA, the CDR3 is TGTGCCATCAGTTACTCCGCGCCCCAAGAGACCCAGTACTTC.

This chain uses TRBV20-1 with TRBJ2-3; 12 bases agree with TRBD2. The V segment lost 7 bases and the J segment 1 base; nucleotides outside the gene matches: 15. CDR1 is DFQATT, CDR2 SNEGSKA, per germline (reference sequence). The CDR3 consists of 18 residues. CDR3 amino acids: CSVETSGSVATRTDTQYF. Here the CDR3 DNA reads TGCAGTGTTGAGACTAGCGGGAGTGTGGCCACCCGCACAGATACGCAGTATTTT.

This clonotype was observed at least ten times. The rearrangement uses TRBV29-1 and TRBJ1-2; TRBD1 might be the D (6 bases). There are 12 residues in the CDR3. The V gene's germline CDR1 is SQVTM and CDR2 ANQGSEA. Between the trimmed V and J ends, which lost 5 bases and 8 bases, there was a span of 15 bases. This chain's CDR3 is CSVTPQGRGYTF. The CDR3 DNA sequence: TGCAGCGTTACTCCCCAGGGGCGGGGCTACACCTTC.